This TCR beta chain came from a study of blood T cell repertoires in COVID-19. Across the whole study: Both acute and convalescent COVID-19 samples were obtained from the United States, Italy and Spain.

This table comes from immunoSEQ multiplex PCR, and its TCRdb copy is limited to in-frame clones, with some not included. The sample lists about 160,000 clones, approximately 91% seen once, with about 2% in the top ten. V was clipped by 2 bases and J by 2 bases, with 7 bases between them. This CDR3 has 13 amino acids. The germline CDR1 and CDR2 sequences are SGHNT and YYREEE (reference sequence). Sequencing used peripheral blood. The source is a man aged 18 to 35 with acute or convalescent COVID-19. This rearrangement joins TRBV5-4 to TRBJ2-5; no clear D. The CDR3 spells CASSFRTQETQYF. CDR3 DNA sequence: TGTGCCAGCAGCTTTCGTACACAAGAGACCCAGTACTTC.